The clone carrying this T cell receptor (beta chain) was seen only a few times. Sequencing was performed with immunoSEQ multiplex PCR; in TCRdb, only in-frame clones are kept and a portion is missing. The table lists a few hundred thousand clones, 90% of them singletons. The source of the sample is a study of blood T cell repertoires in COVID-19. Across the whole study: Nucleic acid was either cDNA or gDNA, and it came from T cells, B-cell-depleted T cells, or PBMCs.

The CDR3 consists of 14 residues. Germline loops: CDR1 SGHNT, CDR2 YENEEA. V shed 4 bases and J shed 2 bases, with 9 bases lying between them. The V and J genes are TRBV11-3 and TRBJ2-1; possibly TRBD1 for D (6 bases). This TCR derives from a woman aged 60-75 years with COVID-19, enrolled during active disease. Sequencing used peripheral blood. CDR3 nucleotide sequence: TGTGCCAGCAGCTCAGGGGTCACCTACAATGAGCAGTTCTTC. As protein: CASSSGVTYNEQFF.